The TCR beta chain described here comes from a study of shared clonotypes between healthy human individuals. This CDR3 region has 12 residues. Germline loops: CDR1 MDHEN, CDR2 SYDVKM. V was trimmed by 2 bases and J by 9 bases, leaving 11 bases between them. The deep-level immunoSEQ assay was used. A 200 ng quantity of DNA, 32,000 or so T cell genomes, went into the sorted-subset replicate PCRs. The method was immunoSEQ multiplex PCR; TCRdb's version includes in-frame clones alone and lacks a portion of them. The table has 2 million to 2.5 million clones, approximately 94% seen once. J is TRBJ2-7 and V is TRBV28, with D maybe TRBD2 (6 bases). Sequences were obtained from naive CD4+ T cells sorted from blood. Documented subset: CD45RA+ positively selected. This TCR came from a young man in good health. For the CDR3, the DNA is TGTGCCAGCAGTTTAGGCGGGGCTGGGCAGTACTTC. It codes for CASSLGGAGQYF.